The 10 T cell receptor beta chains in this list originate from one sample, sequenced in a study of cytomegalovirus exposure and HLA in healthy donors. Amplification used 60 Vbeta primers and 13 Jbeta primers. Method: immunoSEQ multiplex PCR; TCRdb's copy keeps in-frame clones and lacks some. Of about 110,000 clones listed, about 83% are singletons. Material for sequencing was PBMCs. The receptors were gathered from a man younger than 30 in good health and CMV-seronegative.

A single count supports this clone. The chain carries TRBV27 and TRBJ2-5; TRBD2 agrees at 8 bases. The V segment lost 0 bases and the J segment 5 bases; nucleotides outside the gene matches: 5. CDR3 size: 15 residues. The germline V gene has CDR1 MNHEY and CDR2 SMNVEV (reference sequence). The CDR3 region has the DNA TGTGCCAGCAGTTTATCGGGACTAGGAGGGGAGACCCAGTACTTC. As protein: CASSLSGLGGETQYF.

This clone was observed a single time. The V and J genes are TRBV7-9 and TRBJ1-4; D might be TRBD1 (5 bases). Germline V gives CDR1 SEHNR, CDR2 FQNEAQ (reference sequence). The CDR3 has 15 amino acids. Trimming took off 4 bases at V and 1 base at J, with 10 bases between the two ends. The CDR3 sequence is CASSSVDRTNEKLFF. The CDR3 DNA is TGTGCCAGCAGCTCGGTAGACAGAACTAATGAAAAACTGTTTTTT.

The chain has TRBV10-1 and TRBJ1-1; 9 bases fit TRBD1. The CDR3 sequence is 17 residues long. The V and J ends lost 1 base and 0 bases, in that order; junction bases with no gene match: 6. Germline CDR1 WNHNN, CDR2 SYGVQD (reference sequence). The CDR3, as DNA: TGCGCCAGCAGTGAGTACCAAGACAGGGGGTTGAACACTGAAGCTTTCTTT. As protein: CASSEYQDRGLNTEAFF.

The V and J genes are TRBV5-6 and TRBJ1-1; tentatively, D is TRBD1 (5 bases). V was cut by 2 bases and J by 5 bases, with 7 bases left in between. The CDR3 runs 12 residues. The germline gives CDR1 SGHDT, CDR2 YYEEEE. DNA for the CDR3: TGTGCCAGCAGCTTCCAGGGAACTGAAGCTTTCTTT. This codes for CASSFQGTEAFF.

The chain uses TRBV6-1 and TRBJ2-7, with 7 bases matching TRBD1. Germline-derived CDR1 and CDR2 are MNHNS and SASEGT. The V and J ends lost 10 bases and 3 bases, in that order; junction bases with no gene match: 6. The CDR3 loop spans 12 amino acids. The CDR3 DNA is TGTGCCACCCGGGACAGCTTCTACGAGCAGTACTTC. Amino acid sequence: CATRDSFYEQYF.

The chain combines TRBV30 with TRBJ2-1, with 7 positions matching TRBD2. The CDR3 has 15 residues. Germline V lookup: CDR1 GTSNPN, CDR2 SVGIG (reference sequence). Trimming at V came to 3 bases and at J to 3 bases, leaving 8 bases not matched to a gene. The CDR3: CAWRGGSGSYNEQFF. CDR3 nucleotides: TGTGCCTGGAGGGGGGGGTCGGGGAGCTACAATGAGCAGTTCTTC.

The chain links TRBV14 to TRBJ1-1; unclear D gene. This CDR3 has 15 residues. CDR1 SGHDN and CDR2 FVKESK come from the germline V gene. V dropped 1 base and J dropped 8 bases, with 17 bases sitting between them. The CDR3 loop is CASSQAVPPYGEAFF. In DNA, the CDR3 is TGTGCCAGCAGCCAAGCAGTCCCCCCTTATGGCGAAGCTTTCTTT.

V gene TRBV5-1 combines with J gene TRBJ2-5, with D perhaps matching TRBD1 (5 bases). Germline CDR1 is SGHRS and CDR2 is YFSETQ. This CDR3 contains 15 residues. Trimming stripped 0 bases from V and 2 bases from J, with 11 bases between. CDR3 sequence reads: CASSLVRRAQETQYF. The CDR3 DNA reads as TGCGCCAGCAGCTTGGTCCGCAGGGCGCAAGAGACCCAGTACTTC. The entire variable domain, with the rest obtained from reference TRBV5-1 and TRBJ2-5, is as follows: KAGVTQTPRYLIKTRGQQVTLSCSPISGHRSVSWYQQTPGQGLQFLFEYFSETQRNKGNFPGRFSGRQFSNSRSEMNVSTLELGDSALYLCASSLVRRAQETQYFGPGTRLLVL.

J is TRBJ1-1 and V is TRBV18; the match to TRBD1 covers 7 bases. CDR1 is KGHSH, CDR2 LQKENI, per germline. The CDR3 is made up of 13 amino acids. V shed 5 bases and J 11 bases; nucleotides not matched to a gene: 11. In DNA, the CDR3 is TGTGCCAGCTCAGGGACAGCCCGTTTGAGCGCTTTCTTT. Translation gives CASSGTARLSAFF.

V is TRBV11-3 and J is TRBJ2-2, with 9 bases identical to TRBD2. This CDR3 region has 18 residues. V lost 0 bases to trimming and J lost 2 bases; unmatched junction nucleotides: 7. Germline values: CDR1 SGHNT, CDR2 YENEEA. This CDR3 reads CASSLEVSLAGNTGELFF. The CDR3, as DNA: TGTGCCAGCAGCTTAGAAGTTTCGCTAGCGGGAAACACCGGGGAGCTGTTTTTT.